This paragraph covers one TCR beta chain sequence. Antigen specificity is unknown. The data belong to a study of shared clonotypes between healthy human individuals. The J segment lost 3 bases and the V segment lost 1 base, leaving 6 bases of the junction unmatched. This CDR3 is built from 15 residues. Germline values: CDR1 SGHNT, CDR2 YYREEE (reference sequence). Findings of the study overall: Four donors had 4% to 6.5% of their naive CD4 clonotypes in common. Non-shared clonotypes displayed generation probabilities falling below those of clonotypes present in all four donors. Incompleteness in sorted-subset sequencing, despite large depth, was shown by rarefaction. Clonotype sharing among donors was expected to depend on sequencing depth.

Repertoires were generated with immunoSEQ multiplex PCR, while TCRdb's copy carries only in-frame clones and drops some. Here the sample spans roughly 1,500,000 clones, around 98% being singletons. The chain has TRBV5-4 and TRBJ2-7; TRBD1 aligns across 8 bases. The TCR originated in a man in his thirties or forties in good health. The sequenced material came from naive CD4+ T cells sorted from blood. Noted subset: CD45RA+ positively selected. In DNA, the CDR3 is TGTGCCAGCAGCTTGCAACGGACAGGGAACTACGAGCAGTACTTC. This sequence encodes CASSLQRTGNYEQYF.